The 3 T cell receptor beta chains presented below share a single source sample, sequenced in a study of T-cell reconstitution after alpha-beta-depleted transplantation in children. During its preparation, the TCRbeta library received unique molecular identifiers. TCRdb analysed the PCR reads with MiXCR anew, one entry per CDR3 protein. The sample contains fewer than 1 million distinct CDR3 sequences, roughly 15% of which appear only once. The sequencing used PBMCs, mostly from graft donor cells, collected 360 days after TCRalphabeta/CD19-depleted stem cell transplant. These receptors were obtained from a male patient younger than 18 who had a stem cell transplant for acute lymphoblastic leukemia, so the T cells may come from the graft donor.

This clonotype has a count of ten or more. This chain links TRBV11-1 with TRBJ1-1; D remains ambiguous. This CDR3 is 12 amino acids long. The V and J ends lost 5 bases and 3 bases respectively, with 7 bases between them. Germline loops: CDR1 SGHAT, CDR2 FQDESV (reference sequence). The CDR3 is CASSRRDTEAFF. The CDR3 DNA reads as TGTGCCAGCAGCCGCCGGGACACTGAAGCTTTCTTT.

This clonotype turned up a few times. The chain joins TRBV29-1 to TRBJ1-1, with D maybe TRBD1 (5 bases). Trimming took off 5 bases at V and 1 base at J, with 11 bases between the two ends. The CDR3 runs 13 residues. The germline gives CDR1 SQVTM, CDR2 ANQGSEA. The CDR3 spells CSVLEGWNTEAFF. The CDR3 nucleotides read TGCAGCGTTCTTGAGGGGTGGAACACTGAAGCTTTCTTT.

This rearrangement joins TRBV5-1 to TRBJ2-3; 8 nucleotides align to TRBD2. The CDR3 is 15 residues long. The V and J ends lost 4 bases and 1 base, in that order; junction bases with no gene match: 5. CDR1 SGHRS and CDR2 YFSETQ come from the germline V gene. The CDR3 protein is CASSTLTSGTDTQYF. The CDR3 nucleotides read TGCGCCAGCAGCACCCTGACTAGCGGCACAGATACGCAGTATTTT.